The clone carrying this T cell receptor (beta chain) appeared many times. As yet, its antigen is unknown. A second PCR of roughly 7 to 11 cycles used a sample-barcoded 5' primer and a J-beta primer mix. One entry per CDR3 protein results from TCRdb running MiXCR on the 5' RACE reads. The sample contains some 880,000 distinct CDR3 sequences, 35% to 40% of which appear only once. The sample originates from a study of blood T cells in healthy people across ages. Study-level points and caveats: The study regarded diversity estimates from one million T cells as underestimates.

Trimming left V 3 bases short and J 0 bases short, with 12 bases between. The CDR3 has 16 amino acids. The receptor was derived from a man between 18 and 29 years old in good health. This chain uses TRBV12-3 or TRBV12-4 with TRBJ2-4; possibly TRBD2 for D (7 bases). Sequencing used blood. DNA for the CDR3: TGTGCCAGCAGTTTCGGGGGGCGGGTAGCCAAAAACATTCAGTACTTC. Protein: CASSFGGRVAKNIQYF.